This T cell receptor beta chain was found in a study of blood T cells in healthy people across ages. Researchers isolated at least 6.5 million PBMCs per sample. Points from the study as a whole: There was no known CMV status for donors, so expanded clonotype changes were possibly confounded. Roughly linearly, TCR beta diversity per million T cells fell as age increased. TCR beta diversity tracked closely with naive T cell percentage.

Combining a sample-barcoded 5' primer with a J-beta primer mix, a second PCR ran for about 6 to 11 cycles. Using its own MiXCR run on the 5' RACE reads, TCRdb lists one record per CDR3 protein. The sample lists hundreds of thousands of distinct CDR3 sequences, approximately 52% occurring once. CDR1 and CDR2 from the germline V gene are KGHDR and SFDVKD. V was cut by 4 bases and J by 5 bases, with 13 bases left in between. The CDR3 is made up of 15 amino acids. In the case of this clonotype: Its antigen is undetermined.

V gene TRBV24-1 combines with J gene TRBJ2-2; D is tentatively TRBD1 or TRBD2 (5 bases each). The source is a woman of 80 years or more in good health. What was sequenced was blood. This chain's CDR3 is CATSDSRGETGELFF. CDR3 coding DNA: TGTGCCACCAGTGACAGCAGAGGGGAGACCGGGGAGCTGTTTTTT.